Below, 6 T cell receptor beta chains from the same sample are listed, as sequenced in a study of beta chain features in type 1 diabetes. Sequenced material consisted of expressed TCRB transcripts (all of the isolated RNA was reverse transcribed). Profiled with immunoSEQ multiplex PCR; TCRdb holds only in-frame clones, not every one. The sample has roughly 25,000 clones, over 60% seen once; the top ten hold 2% to 2.5%. Sequences were obtained from Tregs from blood. The source is a woman in her thirties or forties in good health.

This rearrangement joins TRBV7-6 to TRBJ2-3, with 12 bases identical to TRBD2. The length of the CDR3 is 17 residues. In germline, CDR1 is SGHVS, CDR2 FNYEAQ. With V trimmed by 5 bases and J by 0 bases, 6 bases remained unmatched. CDR3 amino acids: CASSQGLAGTSTDTQYF. CDR3 in DNA: TGTGCCAGCAGCCAGGGACTAGCGGGTACTAGCACAGATACGCAGTATTTT.

The chain is built from TRBV7-2 and TRBJ2-1; D is possibly TRBD1 (5 bases). Germline CDR1 and CDR2: SGHTA and FQGNSA. The CDR3 covers 14 residues. Trimming removed 3 bases from V and 2 bases from J, with 8 bases in between. The CDR3 DNA follows: TGTGCCAGCAGCTTCCCAGGGACCTACAATGAGCAGTTCTTC. This translates into CASSFPGTYNEQFF.

This clone was counted a few times. V and J are TRBV7-2 and TRBJ2-2, with 9 bases that match TRBD1. This CDR3 spans 16 amino acids. With 7 bases clipped from V and 0 bases from J, the junction kept 6 bases outside the gene matches. The germline CDR1 and CDR2 sequences are SGHTA and FQGNSA. The CDR3 sequence is CASIQGALSNTGELFF. The CDR3 DNA follows: TGTGCCAGCATACAGGGGGCCCTTTCGAACACCGGGGAGCTGTTTTTT.

This sequence joins TRBV7-7 and TRBJ2-5; TRBD2 aligns across 8 bases. J was trimmed by 6 bases and V by 1 base; bases with no gene match: 4. In germline, CDR1 is SSHAT, CDR2 FNYEAQ (reference sequence). The CDR3 totals 14 residues. CDR3 in amino acids: CASSLGPSGQTQYF. The CDR3 DNA sequence: TGTGCCAGCAGCTTAGGGCCTAGCGGGCAGACCCAGTACTTC.

This clone was picked up one time. The V and J genes are TRBV6-5 and TRBJ1-5; possible D gene TRBD1, 5 bases. CDR3 size: 14 residues. Trimming left V 5 bases short and J 0 bases short, with 8 bases between. The V gene's germline CDR1 is MNHEY and CDR2 SVGAGI. The DNA of the CDR3 is TGTGCCAGCAGTCCGACAGTTAGCAATCAGCCCCAGCATTTT. It yields the protein CASSPTVSNQPQHF.

A few counts support this clone. The V and J genes are TRBV6-6 and TRBJ2-5; 9 bases agree with TRBD1. The CDR3 covers 15 residues. Germline V gene sequence: CDR1 MNHNY, CDR2 SVGAGI (reference sequence). Losses at the gene ends were 7 bases for V and 2 bases for J; bases not matched to a gene: 8. The CDR3 bases are TGTGCCAGCACGGGGGTTGGGACAGGGCAAGAGACCCAGTACTTC. This sequence encodes CASTGVGTGQETQYF.